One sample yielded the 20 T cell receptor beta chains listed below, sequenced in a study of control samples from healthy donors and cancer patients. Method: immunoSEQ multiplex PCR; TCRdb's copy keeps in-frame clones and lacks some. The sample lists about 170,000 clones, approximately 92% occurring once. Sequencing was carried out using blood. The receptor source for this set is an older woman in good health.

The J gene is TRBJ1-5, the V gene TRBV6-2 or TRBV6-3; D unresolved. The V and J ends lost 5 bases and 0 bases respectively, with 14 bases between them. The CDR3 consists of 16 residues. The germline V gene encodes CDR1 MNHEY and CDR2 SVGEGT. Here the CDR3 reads CASSEWVPISNQPQHF. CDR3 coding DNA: TGTGCCAGCAGTGAGTGGGTCCCCATTAGCAATCAGCCCCAGCATTTT.

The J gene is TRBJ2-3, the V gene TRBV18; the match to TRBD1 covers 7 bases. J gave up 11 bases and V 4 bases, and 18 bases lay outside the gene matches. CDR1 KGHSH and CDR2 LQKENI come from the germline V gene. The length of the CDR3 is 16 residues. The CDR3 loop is CASSRGQSPSEAGQYF. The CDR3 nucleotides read TGTGCCAGCTCACGGGGACAGTCACCCTCGGAGGCAGGGCAGTATTTT.

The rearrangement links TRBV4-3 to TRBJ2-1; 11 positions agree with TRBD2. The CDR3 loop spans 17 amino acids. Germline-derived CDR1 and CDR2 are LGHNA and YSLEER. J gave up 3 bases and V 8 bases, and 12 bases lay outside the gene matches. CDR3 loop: CASGTPVAGGIYNEQFF. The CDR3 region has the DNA TGCGCCAGCGGGACTCCAGTAGCGGGGGGGATCTACAATGAGCAGTTCTTC.

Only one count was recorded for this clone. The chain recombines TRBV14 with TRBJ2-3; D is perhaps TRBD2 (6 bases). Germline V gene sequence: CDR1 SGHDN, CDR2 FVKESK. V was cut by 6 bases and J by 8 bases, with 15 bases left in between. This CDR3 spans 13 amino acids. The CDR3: CASSPTRGGTQYF. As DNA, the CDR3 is TGTGCCAGCAGTCCGACTAGGGGTGGTACGCAGTATTTT.

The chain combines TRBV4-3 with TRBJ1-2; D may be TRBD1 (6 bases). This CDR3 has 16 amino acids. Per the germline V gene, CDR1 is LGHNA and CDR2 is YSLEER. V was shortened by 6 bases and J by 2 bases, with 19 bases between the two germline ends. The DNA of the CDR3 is TGCGCCAGCAGTCCTCTCTCCGCAGGGGCGAACTATGGCTACACCTTC. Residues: CASSPLSAGANYGYTF.

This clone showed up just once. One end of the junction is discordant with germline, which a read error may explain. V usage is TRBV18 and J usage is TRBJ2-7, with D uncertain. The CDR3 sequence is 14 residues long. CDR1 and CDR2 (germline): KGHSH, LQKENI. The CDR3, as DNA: TGTGCCAGCTCTCCACGAGGCCTTGGCTACGAGCAGTACTTC. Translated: CASSPRGLGYEQYF. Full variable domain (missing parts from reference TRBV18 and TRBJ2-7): NAGVMQNPRHLVRRRGQEARLRCSPMKGHSHVYWYRQLPEEGLKFMVYLQKENIIDESGMPKERFSAEFPKEGPSILRIQQVVRGDSAAYFCASSPRGLGYEQYFGPGTRLTVT.

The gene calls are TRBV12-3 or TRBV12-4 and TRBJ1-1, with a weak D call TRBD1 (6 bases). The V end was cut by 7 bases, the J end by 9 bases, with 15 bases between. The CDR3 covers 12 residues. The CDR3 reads CASNLGGTKAFF. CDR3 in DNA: TGTGCCAGCAACTTAGGGGGGACTAAAGCTTTCTTT.

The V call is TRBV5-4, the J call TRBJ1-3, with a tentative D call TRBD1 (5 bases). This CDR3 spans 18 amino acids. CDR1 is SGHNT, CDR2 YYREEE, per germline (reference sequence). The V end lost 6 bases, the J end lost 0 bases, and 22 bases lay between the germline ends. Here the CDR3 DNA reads TGTGCCAGCACGAACGGGGGGGTGCTGGGTAGCTCTGGAAACACCATATATTTT. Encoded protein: CASTNGGVLGSSGNTIYF.

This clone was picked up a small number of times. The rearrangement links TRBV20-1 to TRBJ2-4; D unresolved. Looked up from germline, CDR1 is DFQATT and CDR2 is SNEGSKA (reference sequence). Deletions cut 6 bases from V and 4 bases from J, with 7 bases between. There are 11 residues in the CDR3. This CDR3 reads CSANKKNIQYF. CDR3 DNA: TGCAGTGCAAACAAGAAAAACATTCAGTACTTC.

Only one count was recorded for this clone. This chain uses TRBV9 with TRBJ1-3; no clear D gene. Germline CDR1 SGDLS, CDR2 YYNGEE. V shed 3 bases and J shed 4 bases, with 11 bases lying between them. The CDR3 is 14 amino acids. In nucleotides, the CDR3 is TGTGCCAGCAGCGCCGGCACTCCGGGAAACACCATATATTTT. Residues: CASSAGTPGNTIYF.

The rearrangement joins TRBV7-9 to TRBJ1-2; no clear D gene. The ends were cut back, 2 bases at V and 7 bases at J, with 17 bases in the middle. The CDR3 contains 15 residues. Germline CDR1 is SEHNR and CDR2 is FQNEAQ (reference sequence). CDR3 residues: CASSLRSPNSGGYTF. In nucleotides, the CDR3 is TGTGCCAGCAGCTTACGGTCTCCTAACTCGGGTGGCTACACCTTC.

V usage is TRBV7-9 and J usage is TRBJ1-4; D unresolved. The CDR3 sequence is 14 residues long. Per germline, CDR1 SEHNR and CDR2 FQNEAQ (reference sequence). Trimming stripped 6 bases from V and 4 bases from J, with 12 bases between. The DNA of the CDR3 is TGTGCCAGCAGTTTCAACACCGATAATGAAAAACTGTTTTTT. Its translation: CASSFNTDNEKLFF.

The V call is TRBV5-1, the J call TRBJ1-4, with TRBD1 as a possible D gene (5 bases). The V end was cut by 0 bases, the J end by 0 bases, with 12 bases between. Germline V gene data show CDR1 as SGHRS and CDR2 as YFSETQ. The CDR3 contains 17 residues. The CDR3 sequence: CASSLGGSLATNEKLFF. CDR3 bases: TGCGCCAGCAGCTTGGGGGGCAGCCTTGCAACTAATGAAAAACTGTTTTTT.

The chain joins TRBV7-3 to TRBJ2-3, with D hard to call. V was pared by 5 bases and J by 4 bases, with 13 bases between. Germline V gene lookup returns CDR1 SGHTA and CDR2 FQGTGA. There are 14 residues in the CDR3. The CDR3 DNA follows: TGTGCCAGCAGCCCCCGGGCAGTTTCAGATACGCAGTATTTT. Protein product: CASSPRAVSDTQYF.

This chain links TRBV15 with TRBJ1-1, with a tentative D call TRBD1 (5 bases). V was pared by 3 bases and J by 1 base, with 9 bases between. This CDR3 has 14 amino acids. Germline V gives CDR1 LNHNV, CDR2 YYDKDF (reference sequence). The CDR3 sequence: CATSSGQPNTEAFF. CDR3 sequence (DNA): TGTGCCACCAGCAGCGGACAACCGAACACTGAAGCTTTCTTT.

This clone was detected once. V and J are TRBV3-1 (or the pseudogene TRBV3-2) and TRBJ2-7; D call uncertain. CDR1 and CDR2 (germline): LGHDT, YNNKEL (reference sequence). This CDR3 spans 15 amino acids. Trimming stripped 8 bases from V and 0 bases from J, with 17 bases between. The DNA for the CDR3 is TGTGCCAGCTCTAGAAGCAACACTGGCTCCTACGAGCAGTACTTC. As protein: CASSRSNTGSYEQYF.

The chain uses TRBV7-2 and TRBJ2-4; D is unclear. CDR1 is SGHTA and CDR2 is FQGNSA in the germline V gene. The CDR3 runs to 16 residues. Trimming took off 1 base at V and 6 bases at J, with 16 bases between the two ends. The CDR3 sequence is CASSLGGWGPGNIQYF. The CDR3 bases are TGTGCCAGCAGCTTAGGAGGCTGGGGTCCGGGAAACATTCAGTACTTC.

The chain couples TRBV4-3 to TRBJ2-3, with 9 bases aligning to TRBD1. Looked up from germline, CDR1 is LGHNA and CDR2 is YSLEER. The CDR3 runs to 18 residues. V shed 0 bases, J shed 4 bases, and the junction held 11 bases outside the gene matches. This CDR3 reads CASSQDGGQGFVSDTQYF. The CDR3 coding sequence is TGCGCCAGCAGCCAAGATGGGGGACAGGGCTTCGTGTCAGATACGCAGTATTTT.

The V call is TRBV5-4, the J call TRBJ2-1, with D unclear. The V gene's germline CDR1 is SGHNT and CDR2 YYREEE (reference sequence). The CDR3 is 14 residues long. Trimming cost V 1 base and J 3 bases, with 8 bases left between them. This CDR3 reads CASSLLQNYNEQFF. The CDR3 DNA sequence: TGTGCCAGCAGCTTGTTACAGAACTACAATGAGCAGTTCTTC.

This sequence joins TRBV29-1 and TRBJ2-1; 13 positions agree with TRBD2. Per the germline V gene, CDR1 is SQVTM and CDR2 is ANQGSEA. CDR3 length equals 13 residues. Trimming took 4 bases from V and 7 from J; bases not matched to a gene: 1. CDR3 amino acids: CSVGTSGGNEQFF. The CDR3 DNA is TGCAGCGTTGGGACTAGCGGGGGTAATGAGCAGTTCTTC.